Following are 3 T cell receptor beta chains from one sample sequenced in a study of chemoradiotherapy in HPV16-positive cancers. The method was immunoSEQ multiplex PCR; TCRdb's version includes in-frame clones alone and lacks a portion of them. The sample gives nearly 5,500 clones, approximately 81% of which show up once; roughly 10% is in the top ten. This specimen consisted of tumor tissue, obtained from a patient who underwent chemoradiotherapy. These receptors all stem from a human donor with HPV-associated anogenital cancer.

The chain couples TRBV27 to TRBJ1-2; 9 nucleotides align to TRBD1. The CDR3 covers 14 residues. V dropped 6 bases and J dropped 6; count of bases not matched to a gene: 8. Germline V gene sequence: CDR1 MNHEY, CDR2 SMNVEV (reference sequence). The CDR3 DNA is TGTGCCAGCAGGGGACAGGGTGGGACGGATGGCTACACCTTC. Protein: CASRGQGGTDGYTF.

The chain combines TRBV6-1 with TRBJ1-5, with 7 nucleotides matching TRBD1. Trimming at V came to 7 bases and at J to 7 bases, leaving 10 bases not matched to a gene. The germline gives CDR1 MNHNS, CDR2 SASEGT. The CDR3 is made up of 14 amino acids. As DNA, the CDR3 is TGTGCCAGCATGGGTACAGGGGCGTCGCAGCCCCAGCATTTT. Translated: CASMGTGASQPQHF.

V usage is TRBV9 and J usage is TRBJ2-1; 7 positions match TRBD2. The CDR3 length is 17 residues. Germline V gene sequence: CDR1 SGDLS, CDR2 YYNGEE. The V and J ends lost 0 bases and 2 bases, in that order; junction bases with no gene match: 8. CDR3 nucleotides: TGTGCCAGCAGCGTAGGATCGTCTAGCGGTCCCTACAATGAGCAGTTCTTC. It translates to CASSVGSSSGPYNEQFF.